These 31 T cell receptor beta chains were all obtained from the same sample, sequenced in a study of regulatory T cells (dated by TCRdb to 2017 to 2018). The method behind the library was the immunoSEQ multiplex PCR assay. In the multiplex PCR, 52 forward TRBV primers and 13 reverse TRBJ primers were used, and assay-based and computational corrections were applied for amplification bias. As stored in TCRdb, this immuneACCESS dataset retains in-frame rearrangements with V and J assigned. A fraction of the clones does not appear; measured against another copy, unresolved V genes explain less than half of the discrepancy, and the remainder lacks a known reason. For this sample there are a few thousand clones; just over 65% appear just once. Approximately 32% of the sample is taken by the ten largest. What was sequenced was CD8+ T cells sorted from blood. The receptors were sampled from a person younger than 45 with CD3G deficiency.

The rearrangement joins TRBV7-9 to TRBJ2-5, with unresolved D. CDR1 is SEHNR, CDR2 FQNEAQ, per germline (reference sequence). The CDR3 has 15 residues. The V gene lost 5 bases and the J gene lost 3 bases, with 16 bases spanning the gap. CDR3 amino acids: CASSRHTGPKETQYF. In DNA, the CDR3 is TGTGCCAGCAGCCGACACACCGGGCCTAAAGAGACCCAGTACTTC.

The chain joins TRBV28 to TRBJ2-1; 9 bases align to TRBD1. The CDR3 loop spans 15 amino acids. Germline CDR1 MDHEN, CDR2 SYDVKM. V trimming: 4 bases; J trimming: 9 bases; junction bases outside the gene matches: 10. In nucleotides, the CDR3 is TGTGCCAGCAGTTCCTGGGACAGGGTTGCGGGTGAGCAGTTCTTC. This sequence encodes CASSSWDRVAGEQFF.

The chain carries TRBV19 and TRBJ1-1; D gene ambiguous. Germline V gene sequence: CDR1 LNHDA, CDR2 SQIVND (reference sequence). This CDR3 region has 15 residues. V lost 5 bases, J lost 6 bases, and 19 bases lay in between. This CDR3 is CASSPRRTEVAEAFF. The CDR3 coding sequence is TGTGCCAGTAGTCCCCGACGGACTGAAGTCGCTGAAGCTTTCTTT. The full variable domain, with the rest looked up from reference TRBV19 and TRBJ1-1, is DGGITQSPKYLFRKEGQNVTLSCEQNLNHDAMYWYRQDPGQGLRLIYYSQIVNDFQKGDIAEGYSVSREKKESFPLTVTSAQKNPTAFYLCASSPRRTEVAEAFFGQGTRLTVV.

The chain recombines TRBV28 with TRBJ1-3; D unclear. The length of the CDR3 is 13 residues. Germline V gene sequence: CDR1 MDHEN, CDR2 SYDVKM. V dropped 2 bases and J dropped 4 bases, with 6 bases sitting between them. The CDR3: CASSLLSGNTIYF. The CDR3 DNA sequence: TGTGCCAGCAGTTTACTGTCCGGAAACACCATATATTTT. Full variable domain (rest looked up from reference TRBV28 and TRBJ1-3): DVKVTQSSRYLVKRTGEKVFLECVQDMDHENMFWYRQDPGLGLRLIYFSYDVKMKEKGDIPEGYSVSREKKERFSLILESASTNQTSMYLCASSLLSGNTIYFGEGSWLTVV.

This chain uses TRBV28 with TRBJ2-7, with TRBD1 matching over 7 bases. There are 12 residues in the CDR3. V lost 10 bases to trimming and J lost 4 bases; unmatched junction nucleotides: 7. Per germline, CDR1 MDHEN and CDR2 SYDVKM. CDR3 DNA sequence: TGTGCCACTGGGACAGTCGGGTACGAGCAGTACTTC. Translation: CATGTVGYEQYF.

The chain has TRBV28 and TRBJ2-3, with D perhaps being TRBD1 or TRBD2 (5 bases each). From germline, CDR1 is MDHEN and CDR2 SYDVKM. The CDR3 contains 16 residues. The V gene lost 5 bases and the J gene lost 4 bases, with 19 bases spanning the gap. CDR3 bases: TGTGCCAGCAGTCCTGGGACGGACACTTGGGCAGATACGCAGTATTTT. It encodes CASSPGTDTWADTQYF.

The V gene is TRBV5-6, the J gene TRBJ1-2; 7 bases match TRBD1. Per germline, CDR1 SGHDT and CDR2 YYEEEE. With V trimmed by 5 bases and J by 6 bases, 10 bases remained unmatched. The CDR3 covers 14 residues. Here the CDR3 reads CASRPATGVHGYTF. As DNA, the CDR3 is TGTGCCAGCAGGCCTGCCACAGGGGTTCATGGCTACACCTTC.

This clone was observed a single time. The V and J genes are TRBV11-3 and TRBJ1-1, with D unresolved. Germline V gene lookup returns CDR1 SGHNT and CDR2 YENEEA. Deletions cut 3 bases from V and 0 bases from J, with 8 bases between. This CDR3 region has 14 residues. The CDR3 DNA reads as TGTGCCAGCAGCTTCGGGCAGCTGAACACTGAAGCTTTCTTT. Translated, it gives CASSFGQLNTEAFF.

The chain joins TRBV10-3 to TRBJ1-1; D possibly corresponds to TRBD1 (6 bases). CDR3 size: 13 residues. Looked up from germline, CDR1 is ENHRY and CDR2 is SYGVKD. V was cut by 4 bases and J by 4 bases, with 10 bases left in between. Written as DNA, the CDR3 is TGTGCCATCAGTGCGGCAGGGGCCACTGAAGCTTTCTTT. Amino acid sequence: CAISAAGATEAFF.

This clone was counted between two and nine times. J is TRBJ2-6 and V is TRBV7-9, with no clear D. The V gene lost 10 bases and the J gene lost 4 bases, with 14 bases spanning the gap. The CDR3 loop spans 14 amino acids. Germline V gives CDR1 SEHNR, CDR2 FQNEAQ (reference sequence). The DNA of the CDR3 is TGTGCCAACCAGAAACTTGGAGGGGCCAACGTCCTGACTTTC. Translation gives CANQKLGGANVLTF.

This clone was observed once. This chain links TRBV28 with TRBJ1-2, with a possible D match to TRBD1 (6 bases). CDR3 size: 14 residues. Germline V gives CDR1 MDHEN, CDR2 SYDVKM. Trimming cost V 1 base and J 7 bases, with 13 bases left between them. CDR3 residues: CASSLSARGGGYTF. DNA of the CDR3: TGTGCCAGCAGTTTATCCGCCAGGGGAGGTGGCTACACCTTC.

This clone was detected only once. This rearrangement joins TRBV6-6 to TRBJ1-1, with D possibly TRBD1 on 6 matching bases. Germline V gene sequence: CDR1 MNHNY, CDR2 SVGAGI (reference sequence). The CDR3 extends over 13 amino acids. The V end lost 6 bases, the J end lost 11 bases, and 19 bases lay between the germline ends. CDR3 nucleotides: TGTGCCAGCAGCTCATACAGGGCCCCCCTGGCTTTCTTT. This gives the protein CASSSYRAPLAFF.

The chain links TRBV28 to TRBJ2-3; 8 bases line up with TRBD1. CDR1 is MDHEN, CDR2 SYDVKM, per germline. The CDR3 consists of 13 residues. J lost 9 bases, V lost 3 bases, and 5 bases had no gene match. The CDR3 bases are TGTGCCAGCAGTTTCCGAGGACAGGGAACGCAGTATTTT. Protein: CASSFRGQGTQYF.

This chain links TRBV28 with TRBJ1-1; D gene unclear. V was pared by 5 bases and J by 1 base, with 14 bases between. The length of the CDR3 is 15 residues. CDR1 and CDR2 from the germline V gene are MDHEN and SYDVKM. CDR3 in DNA: TGTGCCAGCAGTCCCAGAACTTACACGAACACTGAAGCTTTCTTT. Translation: CASSPRTYTNTEAFF.

This chain joins TRBV28 and TRBJ1-5; D unresolved. CDR1 is MDHEN, CDR2 SYDVKM, per germline. Trimming removed 4 bases at V and 6 bases at J, with 13 bases between. This CDR3 has 14 residues. The CDR3 loop reads CASSSHSSGQPQHF. For the CDR3, the DNA is TGTGCCAGCAGTTCCCACTCCTCGGGTCAGCCCCAGCATTTT. Variable domain in full (rest from reference TRBV28 and TRBJ1-5): DVKVTQSSRYLVKRTGEKVFLECVQDMDHENMFWYRQDPGLGLRLIYFSYDVKMKEKGDIPEGYSVSREKKERFSLILESASTNQTSMYLCASSSHSSGQPQHFGDGTRLSIL.

This clone was observed a few times. The chain is built from TRBV7-2 and TRBJ2-2; D is uncertain. The germline V gene has CDR1 SGHTA and CDR2 FQGNSA. This CDR3 has 14 amino acids. V was pared by 2 bases and J by 4 bases, with 8 bases between. The CDR3 nucleotides are TGTGCCAGCAGCTTATTTCGGACCACCGGGGAGCTGTTTTTT. It translates to CASSLFRTTGELFF.

The V and J genes are TRBV19 and TRBJ2-1; possibly TRBD2 for D (6 bases). The germline CDR1 and CDR2 sequences are LNHDA and SQIVND (reference sequence). The CDR3 length is 13 residues. V was cut by 6 bases and J by 8 bases, with 14 bases left in between. The DNA for the CDR3 is TGTGCCAGTAGGCGAAGGGGAGGATATGAGCAGTTCTTC. Amino acid sequence: CASRRRGGYEQFF.

V gene TRBV7-9 combines with J gene TRBJ1-4; D uncertain. The CDR3 is 15 amino acids. Trimming removed 5 bases at V and 2 bases at J, with 12 bases between. Per the germline V gene, CDR1 is SEHNR and CDR2 is FQNEAQ (reference sequence). The CDR3 loop reads CASSLGLLTNEKLFF. DNA for the CDR3: TGTGCCAGCAGCCTCGGACTCCTCACTAATGAAAAACTGTTTTTT.

This rearrangement joins TRBV10-2 to TRBJ2-1, with 9 bases fitting TRBD2. There are 14 residues in the CDR3. The germline gives CDR1 WSHSY, CDR2 SAAADI. V dropped 8 bases and J dropped 1; count of bases not matched to a gene: 3. The CDR3 DNA sequence: TGCGCCAGCTCCAGCGGGGGGTCCTACAATGAGCAGTTCTTC. Translation gives CASSSGGSYNEQFF.

In its sample, this clone was seen a few times. The chain is built from TRBV7-9 and TRBJ2-7, with D unresolved. The V gene lost 4 bases and the J gene lost 3 bases, with 10 bases spanning the gap. The CDR3 runs 13 residues. Germline V CDR1 and CDR2: SEHNR, FQNEAQ (reference sequence). This chain's CDR3 is CASSSGLSYEQYF. CDR3 coding DNA: TGTGCCAGCAGCTCAGGCCTCAGCTACGAGCAGTACTTC.

This clone has just a few counts. The chain employs TRBV5-1 and TRBJ1-1, with 8 bases fitting TRBD1. Germline-derived CDR1 and CDR2 are SGHRS and YFSETQ. Trimming at V came to 3 bases and at J to 8 bases, leaving 6 bases not matched to a gene. The CDR3 has 13 amino acids. CDR3 sequence: CASSSTGTGEAFF. CDR3 in DNA: TGCGCCAGCAGCTCCACCGGGACAGGCGAAGCTTTCTTT.

This clone appeared a few times. This sequence joins TRBV6-6 and TRBJ1-1; the D gene is possibly TRBD1 (5 bases). V gave up 7 bases and J gave up 3 bases, with 9 bases separating them. CDR1 is MNHNY and CDR2 is SVGAGI in the germline V gene (reference sequence). This CDR3 spans 12 amino acids. The CDR3 region has the DNA TGTGCCAGCACCAGGGCGGACACTGAAGCTTTCTTT. Translation: CASTRADTEAFF.

In this sample, this clone turned up once. The V gene is TRBV7-9, the J gene TRBJ2-7; D not certain. This CDR3 comprises 12 residues. In germline, CDR1 is SEHNR, CDR2 FQNEAQ (reference sequence). V was pared by 3 bases and J by 5 bases, with 8 bases between. The CDR3 nucleotides are TGTGCCAGCAGCTTCGGACCCCACGAGCAGTACTTC. Translating it yields CASSFGPHEQYF.

This clone has more than one count but fewer than ten. The chain has TRBV28 and TRBJ1-1; unclear D gene. The germline V gene has CDR1 MDHEN and CDR2 SYDVKM. The V gene lost 6 bases and the J gene lost 1 base, with 21 bases spanning the gap. The length of the CDR3 is 17 residues. The DNA for the CDR3 is TGTGCCAGCAGCCCACCGCTAGGAAAGCTTAGGAACACTGAAGCTTTCTTT. It yields the protein CASSPPLGKLRNTEAFF.

The chain carries TRBV10-3 and TRBJ2-7; D is unresolved. The germline V and J ends were trimmed by 2 bases and 4 bases, with 3 bases remaining between them. The germline V gene has CDR1 ENHRY and CDR2 SYGVKD. The CDR3 has 11 amino acids. CDR3 in DNA: TGTGCCATCAGTGAGGGTTACGAGCAGTACTTC. Protein: CAISEGYEQYF.

With respect to this clone: The sample holds other DNA sequences that translate to the same CDR3. The J gene is TRBJ1-1, the V gene TRBV7-9; no reliable D call. The CDR3 is 12 amino acids. V lost 5 bases and J 5 bases, leaving 9 bases between the germline ends. The germline gives CDR1 SEHNR, CDR2 FQNEAQ (reference sequence). The CDR3 DNA reads as TGTGCCAGCAGCCTAGGGTCGACTGAAGCTTTCTTT. Residues: CASSLGSTEAFF.

CDR3 protein: CASSLAGGHDTQYF. The DNA for the CDR3 is TGTGCCAGTAGTTTAGCGGGGGGGCACGATACGCAGTATTTT. The chain has TRBV19 and TRBJ2-3; 11 nucleotides align to TRBD2. This CDR3 region has 14 residues. Germline V CDR1 and CDR2: LNHDA, SQIVND (reference sequence). J lost 6 bases, V lost 5 bases, and 4 bases had no gene match.

This chain connects TRBV19 to TRBJ2-7; 9 positions agree with TRBD2. This CDR3 is built from 13 residues. Trimming took 6 bases from V and 5 from J; bases not matched to a gene: 5. CDR1 and CDR2 from the germline V gene are LNHDA and SQIVND (reference sequence). As DNA, the CDR3 is TGTGCCAGTAGCCAGCGCGGGGGGGACGAGCAGTACTTC. Its protein is CASSQRGGDEQYF.

The genes are TRBV7-7 and TRBJ2-6; D gene ambiguous. The germline CDR1 and CDR2 sequences are SSHAT and FNYEAQ (reference sequence). With 0 bases removed from V and 5 bases from J, the gap between germline ends came to 14 bases. The CDR3 is 17 amino acids. As DNA, the CDR3 is TGTGCCAGCAGCTTAGCGCAGCCACAAAGTCGGGCCAACGTCCTGACTTTC. The encoded protein is CASSLAQPQSRANVLTF.

This chain links TRBV9 with TRBJ2-1, with 11 bases aligning to TRBD2. The CDR3 is 15 residues long. Germline CDR1 is SGDLS and CDR2 is YYNGEE. Trimming cost V 0 bases and J 4 bases; bases outside gene matches: 0. The CDR3 sequence: CASSVGLAGYNEQFF. In nucleotides, the CDR3 is TGTGCCAGCAGCGTAGGACTAGCGGGGTACAATGAGCAGTTCTTC.

This clone occurred once. The gene calls are TRBV20-1 and TRBJ1-2; D unclear. Trimming removed 0 bases from V and 4 bases from J, with 0 bases in between. The germline gives CDR1 DFQATT, CDR2 SNEGSKA (reference sequence). There are 10 residues in the CDR3. In DNA, the CDR3 is TGCAGTGCTAGAGACTATGGCTACACCTTC. It translates to CSARDYGYTF.